The sequence of this T cell receptor beta chain was determined in a study of identical twins. The length of the CDR3 is 15 residues. Germline V gene data show CDR1 as SGHRS and CDR2 as YFSETQ. V lost 0 bases and J lost 2, with 10 bases in between. TCRdb ran MiXCR on the 5' RACE reads and lists one entry per CDR3 protein. The sample includes 350,000 or so distinct CDR3 sequences, roughly an eighth of them seen just once. These data were also filed under a second study, of yellow fever vaccine responses in identical twins.

The sequence was obtained from a woman aged 18-29 years in good health. Sequencing input: CD8+ T cells sorted from blood. V is TRBV5-1 and J is TRBJ2-3; D is ambiguous. CDR3 sequence: CASSLDGGVTDTQYF. The CDR3 region has the DNA TGCGCCAGCAGCTTGGACGGCGGAGTCACAGATACGCAGTATTTT.